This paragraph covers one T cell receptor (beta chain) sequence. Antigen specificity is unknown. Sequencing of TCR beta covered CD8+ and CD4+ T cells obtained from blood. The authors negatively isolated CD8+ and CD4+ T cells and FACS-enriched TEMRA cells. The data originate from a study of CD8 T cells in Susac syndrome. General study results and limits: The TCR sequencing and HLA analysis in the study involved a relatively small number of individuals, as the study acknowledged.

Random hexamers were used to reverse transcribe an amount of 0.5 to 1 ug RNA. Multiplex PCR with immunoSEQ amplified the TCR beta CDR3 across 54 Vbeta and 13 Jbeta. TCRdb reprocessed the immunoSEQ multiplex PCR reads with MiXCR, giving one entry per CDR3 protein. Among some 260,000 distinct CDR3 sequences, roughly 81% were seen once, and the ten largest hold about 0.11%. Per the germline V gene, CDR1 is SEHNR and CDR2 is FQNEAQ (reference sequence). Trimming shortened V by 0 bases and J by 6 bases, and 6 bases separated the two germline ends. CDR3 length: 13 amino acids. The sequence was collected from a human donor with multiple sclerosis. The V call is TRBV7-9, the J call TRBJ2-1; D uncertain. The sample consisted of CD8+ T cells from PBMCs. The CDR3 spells CASSLAQFNEQFF. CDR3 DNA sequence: TGTGCCAGCAGCTTAGCCCAGTTCAATGAGCAGTTCTTC.